Listed below are T cell receptor beta chains from one sample, sequenced in a study of T cells in Graves' hyperthyroidism and ophthalmopathy. MiXCR, run by TCRdb on the multiplex PCR reads, gives a single entry per CDR3 protein. The sample records around 540,000 distinct CDR3 sequences, 35% to 55% being singletons. Source material: peripheral blood or thyroid tissue (not recorded which). Receptors were obtained from a woman aged 18 to 35 with Graves' hyperthyroidism. The CDR3 runs from the conserved cysteine through the conserved F or W. A D gene is named only where the DNA matches it firmly. A row's size may be missing; if present it is once, few, many or a size class.

TRBJ2-7 | TRBD1 | TRBV10-3 | many | CAITLDRANEQYF | TGTGCCATCACTCTGGACAGGGCTAACGAGCAGTACTTC
TRBJ2-7 | TRBD2 | TRBV9 | - | CASSPSGTSGAEQYF | TGTGCCAGCAGCCCATCCGGGACTAGCGGGGCCGAGCAGTACTTC
TRBJ1-5 | - | TRBV10-3 | - | CAIRAFTQPQHF | TGTGCCATCAGAGCCTTTACTCAGCCCCAGCATTTT
TRBJ1-2 | - | TRBV5-1 | - | CASSLSGVEGYGYTF | TGCGCCAGCAGCTTGTCGGGGGTGGAAGGCTATGGCTACACCTTC
TRBJ2-7 | - | TRBV15 | once | CATSTHRGAGEQYF | TGTGCCACCAGCACCCACCGGGGGGCGGGCGAGCAGTACTTC
TRBJ1-1 | - | TRBV29-1 | - | CSGSPGSEAFF | TGCAGCGGTTCCCCGGGCAGTGAAGCTTTCTTT
TRBJ2-7 | - | TRBV24-1 | many | CATSDSSPSYEQYF | TGTGCCACCAGTGATTCTAGTCCCTCCTACGAGCAGTACTTC
TRBJ1-5 | - | TRBV24-1 | - | CATGEGGQPQHF | TGTGCCACCGGGGAGGGAGGGCAGCCCCAGCATTTT
TRBJ2-7 | TRBD1 | TRBV10-3 | many | CAMRMDRASYEQYF | TGTGCCATGAGGATGGACAGGGCGTCCTACGAGCAGTACTTC
TRBJ1-4 | - | TRBV12-3/TRBV12-4 | few | CASTPSLATNEKLFF | TGTGCCAGCACCCCCAGTCTTGCAACTAATGAAAAACTGTTTTTT
TRBJ2-7 | - | TRBV7-9 | few | CASSLIPMGEQYF | TGTGCCAGCAGCTTAATACCCATGGGGGAGCAGTACTTC
TRBJ2-7 | TRBD1 | TRBV2 | many | CASRPLGTGDEQYF | TGTGCCAGCAGACCACTAGGGACAGGGGACGAGCAGTACTTC
TRBJ2-7 | - | TRBV7-2 | few | CASSRGSGSYEQYF | TGTGCCAGCTCCCGGGGTAGCGGCTCCTACGAGCAGTACTTC
TRBJ2-7 | TRBD2 | TRBV6-5 | - | CASSYASGGNYEQYF | TGTGCCAGCAGTTACGCGAGCGGGGGGAACTACGAGCAGTACTTC
TRBJ1-4 | - | TRBV7-6 | few | CASSFGTGFNEKLFF | TGTGCCAGCAGCTTCGGAACAGGGTTTAATGAAAAACTGTTTTTT
TRBJ1-4 | - | TRBV2 | - | CASSESSGYEKLFF | TGTGCCAGCAGTGAGAGCAGTGGTTATGAAAAACTGTTTTTT
TRBJ1-6 | - | TRBV25-1 | - | CASSFYICSARPEGGRGSPLHF | -
TRBJ2-3 | TRBD1 | TRBV15 | - | CATSRDQGVNTQYF | TGTGCCACCAGCAGAGATCAGGGGGTGAATACGCAGTATTTT
TRBJ1-4 | TRBD1 | TRBV2 | - | CASSDRTGTNEKLFF | TGTGCCAGCAGTGATCGGACAGGGACTAATGAAAAACTGTTTTTT
TRBJ1-5 | - | TRBV7-8 | many | CASSLQEAGAQHF | TGTGCCAGCAGCTTACAAGAGGCCGGAGCCCAGCATTTT
TRBJ1-1 | - | TRBV7-9 | - | CASSFGGRGTEAFF | TGTGCCAGCAGCTTCGGGGGGAGGGGCACTGAAGCTTTCTTT
TRBJ1-5 | - | TRBV7-2 | few | CASSQGGDNGWPQHF | TGTGCCAGCAGCCAAGGGGGTGACAACGGATGGCCCCAGCATTTT
TRBJ2-7 | - | TRBV2 | - | CASWQDTYEQYF | TGTGCCAGTTGGCAGGATACCTACGAGCAGTACTTC
TRBJ1-2 | - | TRBV29-1 | - | CSVRAGDGYTF | TGCAGCGTTAGGGCAGGGGATGGCTACACCTTC
TRBJ2-7 | - | TRBV7-9 | - | CASSPLNGHEQYF | TGTGCCAGCTCACCACTCAATGGCCACGAGCAGTACTTC
TRBJ1-4 | - | TRBV12-3/TRBV12-4 | - | CASRQTGATNEKLFF | TGTGCCAGCAGGCAAACAGGCGCAACTAATGAAAAACTGTTTTTT
TRBJ1-1 | - | TRBV5-1 | - | CASSHGTGGTEAFF | TGCGCCAGCAGCCATGGGACGGGCGGCACTGAAGCTTTCTTT
TRBJ2-7 | - | TRBV10-3 | - | CAISGPDGSVYEQYF | TGTGCCATCAGTGGACCGGACGGGAGTGTCTACGAGCAGTACTTC
TRBJ1-5 | - | TRBV14 | once | CASSQDYGGGYQPQHF | TGTGCCAGCAGCCAAGATTACGGGGGCGGGTATCAGCCCCAGCATTTT
TRBJ2-5 | - | TRBV20-1 | - | CSARGDSGSQETQYF | TGCAGTGCTAGAGGGGACAGCGGGAGTCAAGAGACCCAGTACTTC
TRBJ1-2 | - | TRBV5-1 | - | CASSLDPRQYGYTF | TGCGCCAGCAGCTTGGACCCTCGGCAGTATGGCTACACCTTC